Listed below are T cell receptor beta chains from one sample, sequenced in a study of blood T cell repertoires in COVID-19. Assay used: immunoSEQ multiplex PCR; TCRdb lists only in-frame clones, some missing. Of tens of thousands of clones detected, 87% appear once; the ten largest clones hold approximately 6%. Sequencing used peripheral blood. The source is a woman aged 55-69 years with COVID-19, enrolled during active disease. The CDR3 runs from the conserved cysteine through the conserved F or W. The D gene is left open where the match is weak. The size entry is marked missing in some rows and otherwise reads once, few, many or a size class.

v_gene,j_gene,d_gene,abundance,CDR3aa,CDR3nt
TRBV27,TRBJ2-3,TRBD2,.,CASNPWGLAGFPRGTDTQYF,TGTGCCAGCAATCCCTGGGGACTAGCGGGATTCCCTCGGGGCACAGATACGCAGTATTTT
TRBV6-4,TRBJ2-1,TRBD2,.,CASSRTSGIYNEQFF,TGTGCCAGCAGTCGGACTAGCGGGATCTACAATGAGCAGTTCTTC
TRBV2,TRBJ2-1,TRBD2,.,CAGSAGLASNEQFF,TGTGCCGGTTCAGCGGGACTAGCCTCCAATGAGCAGTTCTTC
TRBV1,TRBJ2-2,.,.,CTSSQRSEREGGTGELFF,TGCACCAGCAGCCAAAGATCGGAGCGGGAGGGCGGAACCGGGGAGCTGTTTTTT
TRBV7-8,TRBJ2-7,.,.,CASSQGPAYEQYF,TGTGCCAGCAGCCAGGGGCCCGCCTACGAGCAGTACTTC
TRBV4-1,TRBJ2-3,TRBD2,few,CASSQLLASADTQYF,TGCGCCAGCAGCCAGCTACTAGCGAGCGCAGATACGCAGTATTTT
TRBV6-5,TRBJ1-5,TRBD1,.,CASIEGQDNQPQHF,TGTGCCAGCATCGAGGGACAGGACAATCAGCCCCAGCATTTT
TRBV20-1,TRBJ1-5,.,.,CSASRSNQPQHF,TGCAGTGCTAGTCGTAGCAATCAGCCCCAGCATTTT
TRBV4-2,TRBJ1-5,TRBD1,once,CASSQGQGSNQPQHF,TGTGCCAGCAGCCAAGGACAGGGGAGCAATCAGCCCCAGCATTTT
TRBV30,TRBJ2-7,.,.,CAWAFGLSYEQYF,TGTGCCTGGGCTTTCGGACTCTCCTACGAGCAGTACTTC
TRBV5-5,TRBJ1-5,.,once,CASSLVVSSNQPQHF,TGTGCCAGCAGCTTGGTGGTTAGTAGCAATCAGCCCCAGCATTTT
TRBV6-5,TRBJ2-1,TRBD1,once,CASSSAGQGARNEQFF,TGTGCCAGCAGTTCCGCGGGACAGGGGGCGCGAAATGAGCAGTTCTTC
TRBV19,TRBJ1-1,.,.,CASSMRGGTEAFF,TGTGCCAGTAGTATGCGGGGAGGCACTGAAGCTTTCTTT
TRBV27,TRBJ2-1,TRBD2,.,CASSPIGLAGNDEQFF,TGTGCCAGCAGCCCTATTGGACTAGCGGGAAACGATGAGCAGTTCTTC
TRBV3-1/TRBV3-2,TRBJ1-6,.,.,CASSQFGGSPLHF,TGTGCCAGCAGCCAATTTGGGGGGTCACCCCTCCACTTT
TRBV3-1/TRBV3-2,TRBJ1-1,TRBD1,.,CASSYRGIPEAFF,TGTGCCAGCAGTTACAGGGGGATCCCTGAAGCTTTCTTT
TRBV30,TRBJ1-2,.,.,CAWSRNSNYGYTF,TGTGCCTGGAGTAGAAACTCTAACTATGGCTACACCTTC
TRBV9,TRBJ2-1,TRBD1,.,CASSVATGGSYNEQFF,TGTGCCAGCAGCGTAGCTACAGGGGGCTCCTACAATGAGCAGTTCTTC
TRBV5-4,TRBJ2-7,TRBD2,.,CASSPEAGGKVEQYF,TGTGCCAGCAGCCCCGAAGCGGGAGGTAAAGTCGAGCAGTACTTC
TRBV11-3,TRBJ2-3,TRBD2,.,CASSLQGGSDTQYF,TGTGCCAGCAGCTTACAGGGAGGGTCAGATACGCAGTATTTT
TRBV18,TRBJ2-1,.,.,CASSPVSVRDYNEQFF,TGTGCCAGCTCACCAGTCTCCGTCAGGGATTACAATGAGCAGTTCTTC
TRBV6-5,TRBJ2-1,TRBD2,.,CASSYVSSGSREQFF,TGTGCCAGCAGTTACGTGTCTAGCGGGAGTAGGGAGCAGTTCTTC